The entry that follows covers one T cell receptor beta chain sequence. The study recruited people aged roughly 18 to 95 years across roughly 25 US areas. The CDR3 has 16 residues. The germline V gene encodes CDR1 GTSNPN and CDR2 SVGIG (reference sequence). J gave up 7 bases and V 0 bases, and 8 bases lay outside the gene matches. These data originate in a study of blood T cell repertoires in COVID-19. The table came from immunoSEQ multiplex PCR; TCRdb's copy has only in-frame clones and leaves some out. The sample lists about 300,000 clones; roughly 91% were seen once. Sequences were obtained from PBMCs or T cells enriched from blood (not recorded which). This TCR was sampled from a woman between 45 and 60 years old who had been exposed to COVID-19. The chain recombines TRBV30 with TRBJ2-1, with 11 bases lining up with TRBD2. In DNA form, the CDR3 reads TGTGCCTGGAGTGTACTGTCTAGCGGGGGGAATAATGAGCAGTTCTTC. This codes for CAWSVLSSGGNNEQFF.